The sequence of this T cell receptor (beta chain) was determined in a study of early T cells in non-severe SARS-CoV-2 infection. Background on the study: Investigators sequenced bulk RNA drawn from unsorted whole blood, and chains remained unpaired.

Molecules of cDNA were individually given unique molecular identifiers that were attached to them. MiXCR, applied by TCRdb to the 5' RACE reads, yields one record per CDR3 protein. The sample shows about 33,000 distinct CDR3 sequences, over 4.5% of them seen only once. Broader study findings: VDJdb-based matching was biased toward anti-spike CD8 responses and missed private and CD4 specificities.

This clonotype showed up just a few times. Its target is not known. The CDR3 has 14 amino acids. V lost 5 bases, J lost 5 bases, and 16 bases lay in between. What was sequenced was whole blood. The TCR sequence derives from an adult who was a healthcare worker with PCR-confirmed SARS-CoV-2 infection or an uninfected control (not recorded which). The chain has TRBV12-3 or TRBV12-4 and TRBJ2-7; TRBD1 is a possible D gene (5 bases). The CDR3 reads CASSQRGRRDEQYF. CDR3 DNA: TGTGCCAGCAGTCAAAGGGGCCGAAGGGACGAGCAGTACTTC.